Each of the 28 T cell receptor beta chains below was sequenced from the same sample in a study of blood T cell repertoires in COVID-19. This table comes from immunoSEQ multiplex PCR, and its TCRdb copy is limited to in-frame clones, with some not included. The data contain 180,000 or so clones, approximately 83% of them singletons. What was sequenced was peripheral blood. The receptors stem from a human donor with active or convalescent COVID-19. The donor label of this sample is uncertain.

The chain has TRBV7-2 and TRBJ2-1, with D perhaps matching TRBD2 (6 bases). Germline-derived CDR1 and CDR2 are SGHTA and FQGNSA. This CDR3 has 15 residues. The ends were cut back, 2 bases at V and 6 bases at J, with 14 bases in the middle. The CDR3 spells CASSLIGGKGNEQFF. In DNA form, the CDR3 reads TGTGCCAGCAGCTTAATAGGCGGGAAGGGCAATGAGCAGTTCTTC.

This chain links TRBV4-1 with TRBJ1-4; D might be TRBD1 (5 bases). This CDR3 has 17 amino acids. Trimming removed 2 bases from V and 2 bases from J, with 15 bases in between. Germline CDR1 and CDR2: MGHRA and YSYEKL. The CDR3 reads CASSQNTGGFTNEKLFF. CDR3 DNA: TGCGCCAGCAGCCAAAATACCGGGGGGTTCACTAATGAAAAACTGTTTTTT.

This rearrangement joins TRBV28 to TRBJ1-5; 8 bases agree with TRBD1. Germline CDR1 and CDR2: MDHEN and SYDVKM. V shed 11 bases, J shed 0 bases, and the junction held 9 bases outside the gene matches. The length of the CDR3 is 15 residues. The CDR3 loop reads CAVEPDRASNQPQHF. Here the CDR3 DNA reads TGTGCCGTCGAACCGGACAGGGCTAGCAATCAGCCCCAGCATTTT.

V usage is TRBV6-5 and J usage is TRBJ1-1, with D unresolved. The CDR3 has 14 amino acids. Germline CDR1 reads MNHEY; CDR2 reads SVGAGI. The V gene lost 4 bases and the J gene lost 4 bases, with 13 bases spanning the gap. CDR3 amino acids: CASSLGRFGTEAFF. The CDR3 DNA follows: TGTGCCAGCAGTTTAGGGAGGTTTGGCACTGAAGCTTTCTTT.

The chain combines TRBV6-5 with TRBJ2-7; a weak D match, TRBD1 (5 bases). V lost 2 bases and J 1 base, leaving 12 bases between the germline ends. The CDR3 has 15 amino acids. Germline V lookup: CDR1 MNHEY, CDR2 SVGAGI. Written as DNA, the CDR3 is TGTGCCAGCAGTTACCCTGGGGCCTATTCCTACGAGCAGTACTTC. Amino acid sequence: CASSYPGAYSYEQYF.

Notes on this clone: This CDR3 is also generated by other DNA sequences in the sample. The chain combines TRBV27 with TRBJ1-5; D unresolved. The CDR3 is 14 amino acids. Germline CDR1 reads MNHEY; CDR2 reads SMNVEV (reference sequence). V gave up 0 bases and J gave up 4 bases, with 7 bases separating them. CDR3 sequence reads: CASSLSAGNQPQHF. CDR3 nucleotides: TGTGCCAGCAGTTTATCTGCGGGGAATCAGCCCCAGCATTTT.

The chain uses TRBV18 and TRBJ2-1; TRBD1 matches at 9 bases. Germline V lookup: CDR1 KGHSH, CDR2 LQKENI. V lost 5 bases, J lost 3 bases, and 8 bases stayed unmatched. The CDR3 length is 16 residues. The CDR3 region is CASSAGTGKNYNEQFF. CDR3 coding DNA: TGTGCCAGCTCAGCCGGGACAGGGAAAAACTACAATGAGCAGTTCTTC.

V gene TRBV12-3 or TRBV12-4 combines with J gene TRBJ1-5; D possibly corresponds to TRBD1 (6 bases). CDR3 size: 13 residues. V was trimmed by 4 bases and J by 5 bases, leaving 9 bases between them. CDR3 bases: TGTGCCAGCAGTTCACAGGGCTATCAGCCCCAGCATTTT. Its protein is CASSSQGYQPQHF.

The rearrangement joins TRBV5-1 to TRBJ2-7; maybe TRBD1 (6 bases). The CDR3 has 15 amino acids. CDR1 and CDR2 (germline): SGHRS, YFSETQ. Between the trimmed V and J ends, which lost 0 bases and 1 base, there was a span of 11 bases. Written as DNA, the CDR3 is TGCGCCAGCAGCTTGGGGGGGACACAGTCCTACGAGCAGTACTTC. Translating gives CASSLGGTQSYEQYF.

V is TRBV5-1 and J is TRBJ2-1; no clear D. The CDR3 length is 12 residues. V lost 2 bases and J lost 3, with 3 bases in between. The germline CDR1 and CDR2 sequences are SGHRS and YFSETQ. The DNA of the CDR3 is TGCGCCAGCAGCTTTAACTACAATGAGCAGTTCTTC. Translated: CASSFNYNEQFF.

This sequence joins TRBV28 and TRBJ2-7; TRBD2 is a possible D gene (6 bases). Germline V CDR1 and CDR2: MDHEN, SYDVKM. This CDR3 contains 17 residues. The ends were cut back, 5 bases at V and 0 bases at J, with 20 bases in the middle. The CDR3 loop reads CASSPPLGLASSYEQYF. The CDR3 DNA sequence: TGTGCCAGCAGTCCTCCCCTAGGGCTAGCGTCCTCCTACGAGCAGTACTTC.

The genes are TRBV28 and TRBJ1-2, with D perhaps TRBD1 (5 bases). Germline V lookup: CDR1 MDHEN, CDR2 SYDVKM. The V gene lost 5 bases and the J gene lost 5 bases, with 15 bases spanning the gap. The CDR3 loop spans 14 amino acids. CDR3 in amino acids: CASSLSAGRYGYTF. In nucleotides, the CDR3 is TGTGCCAGCAGTCTCTCGGCAGGGCGGTATGGCTACACCTTC.

DNA for the CDR3: TGTGCCAGCAGCTTAGGTTCACTAGCGGGGCAAGAGACCCAGTACTTC. Its protein product is CASSLGSLAGQETQYF. The rearrangement links TRBV7-2 to TRBJ2-5, with TRBD2 matching 10 bases. Trimming removed 1 base from V and 2 bases from J; junction bases left unmatched: 4. The CDR3 length is 16 residues. Germline values: CDR1 SGHTA, CDR2 FQGNSA.

The J gene is TRBJ2-3, the V gene TRBV11-1, with a weak D call TRBD1 (5 bases). This CDR3 is 16 amino acids long. The V end lost 4 bases, the J end lost 2 bases, and 16 bases lay between the germline ends. Germline lookup yields CDR1 SGHAT and CDR2 FQDESV (reference sequence). CDR3 sequence (DNA): TGTGCCAGCAGCTCGTCCCTTGGACACCACACAGATACGCAGTATTTT. Translation gives CASSSSLGHHTDTQYF.

This clone has only one observation. This chain links TRBV6-5 with TRBJ2-7; 11 bases agree with TRBD2. The V segment lost 7 bases and the J segment 4 bases; nucleotides outside the gene matches: 6. Germline V CDR1 and CDR2: MNHEY, SVGAGI. This CDR3 spans 14 amino acids. CDR3 sequence reads: CASIASGGTYEQYF. In nucleotides, the CDR3 is TGTGCCAGCATAGCTAGCGGGGGGACTTACGAGCAGTACTTC.

The chain recombines TRBV3-1 (or the pseudogene TRBV3-2) with TRBJ2-2; 9 bases fit TRBD2. The CDR3 has 19 amino acids. CDR1 is LGHDT, CDR2 YNNKEL, per germline (reference sequence). Losses at the gene ends were 0 bases for V and 2 bases for J; bases not matched to a gene: 10. This CDR3 reads CASSQDLAGGPINTGELFF. The CDR3 coding sequence is TGTGCCAGCAGCCAAGATCTTGCGGGGGGGCCGATTAACACCGGGGAGCTGTTTTTT.

The chain uses TRBV12-3 or TRBV12-4 and TRBJ1-2; the match to TRBD1 covers 8 bases. The V gene end was trimmed by 8 bases and the J gene end by 5 bases; junction bases not matched to a gene: 4. CDR3 length equals 12 residues. In DNA, the CDR3 is TGTGCCAGCGGACAGGGAGGATATGGCTACACCTTC. This codes for CASGQGGYGYTF.

This clone showed up just a few times. The chain combines TRBV2 with TRBJ2-6; TRBD2 matches 12 bases. Trimming removed 5 bases from V and 0 bases from J; junction bases left unmatched: 2. Germline V gene lookup returns CDR1 SNHLY and CDR2 FYNNEI. This CDR3 has 17 residues. The chain's CDR3 is CASSWTSGDSGANVLTF. The CDR3 DNA follows: TGTGCCAGCAGTTGGACTAGCGGGGACTCTGGGGCCAACGTCCTGACTTTC. Full variable domain (rest looked up from reference TRBV2 and TRBJ2-6): EPEVTQTPSHQVTQMGQEVILRCVPISNHLYFYWYRQILGQKVEFLVSFYNNEISEKSEIFDDQFSVERPDGSNFTLKIRSTKLEDSAMYFCASSWTSGDSGANVLTFGAGSRLTVL.

V and J are TRBV19 and TRBJ2-6; 9 bases align to TRBD1. The V gene end was trimmed by 6 bases and the J gene end by 3 bases; junction bases not matched to a gene: 15. The CDR3 length is 19 residues. The germline gives CDR1 LNHDA, CDR2 SQIVND (reference sequence). This CDR3 reads CASSSGGWDRAFGANVLTF. For the CDR3, the DNA is TGTGCCAGTAGCTCAGGAGGTTGGGACAGGGCCTTTGGGGCCAACGTCCTGACTTTC.

The sample holds one count of this clone. The chain combines TRBV19 with TRBJ1-2, with TRBD1 matching 7 bases. Germline assignment: CDR1 LNHDA and CDR2 SQIVND (reference sequence). CDR3 length: 16 residues. J was trimmed by 0 bases and V by 5 bases; bases with no gene match: 9. The CDR3 is CASSLIGTAANYGYTF. The DNA of the CDR3 is TGTGCCAGTAGTCTTATCGGGACAGCTGCTAACTATGGCTACACCTTC.

The chain recombines TRBV10-2 with TRBJ2-7, with D possibly being TRBD1 (5 bases). The CDR3 totals 11 residues. CDR1 WSHSY and CDR2 SAAADI come from the germline V gene. V lost 8 bases to trimming and J lost 4 bases, with 9 bases between them. DNA for the CDR3: TGCGCCAGCGGGGCAGCATACGAGCAGTACTTC. Residues: CASGAAYEQYF.

For this clone: At one boundary the junction diverges from the germline segment, which might be a read error. The chain carries TRBV6-5 and TRBJ2-7, with 11 bases that match TRBD2. Germline V gives CDR1 MNHEY, CDR2 SVGAGI. This CDR3 has 15 amino acids. The CDR3 DNA reads as TGTGCCAGCAGTTACTCGCTAGCGGGGGGCTACGAACAGTACTTC. It yields the protein CASSYSLAGGYEQYF.

V gene TRBV5-1 combines with J gene TRBJ2-3; 8 bases agree with TRBD2. The junction had 10 bases not matched to a gene; V was cut back by 4 bases and J by 6 bases. The CDR3 is 15 residues long. Looked up from germline, CDR1 is SGHRS and CDR2 is YFSETQ. The DNA for the CDR3 is TGCGCCAGCAGCGGGTTAGCGGGGCGCTCCGATACGCAGTATTTT. Translating it yields CASSGLAGRSDTQYF.

V gene TRBV5-5 combines with J gene TRBJ1-2; D not resolved. The germline V and J ends were trimmed by 0 bases and 3 bases, with 6 bases remaining between them. CDR1 is SGHKS, CDR2 YYEKEE, per germline (reference sequence). The CDR3 has 13 amino acids. The CDR3 protein is CASSLAGYYGYTF. CDR3 DNA sequence: TGTGCCAGCAGCTTGGCCGGTTACTATGGCTACACCTTC.

The chain is built from TRBV5-1 and TRBJ2-7; TRBD1 matches at 9 bases. V shed 4 bases, J shed 4 bases, and the junction held 9 bases outside the gene matches. Germline V CDR1 and CDR2: SGHRS, YFSETQ. This CDR3 is built from 15 residues. The CDR3 nucleotides are TGCGCCAGCAGCGGGGGGACAGGGTATTCTTACGAGCAGTACTTC. Amino acid sequence: CASSGGTGYSYEQYF.

The chain has TRBV7-9 and TRBJ1-6, with TRBD1 matching 8 bases. V gave up 8 bases and J gave up 7 bases; unmatched junction bases: 7. Germline V gives CDR1 SEHNR, CDR2 FQNEAQ (reference sequence). The CDR3 runs 14 residues. CDR3 in amino acids: CASGINRGNSPLHF. The CDR3 DNA reads TGTGCCAGCGGCATCAACAGGGGGAATTCACCCCTCCACTTT.

The chain couples TRBV6-6 to TRBJ1-5, with D tentatively TRBD1 (6 bases). The V end was cut by 6 bases, the J end by 1 base, with 13 bases between. CDR3 size: 15 residues. Germline lookup yields CDR1 MNHNY and CDR2 SVGAGI (reference sequence). The CDR3 coding sequence is TGTGCCAGCAGATCGGGGGGCGGGAGCAATCAGCCCCAGCATTTT. It specifies CASRSGGGSNQPQHF.

The rearrangement joins TRBV6-1 to TRBJ2-1; 9 nucleotides align to TRBD2. With 3 bases clipped from V and 8 bases from J, the junction kept 17 bases outside the gene matches. This CDR3 is 18 amino acids long. Germline V lookup: CDR1 MNHNS, CDR2 SASEGT. The CDR3 bases are TGTGCCAGCAGTGACCCCCTTGGAAGCGGGGGGCGATTCTATGAGCAGTTCTTC. This codes for CASSDPLGSGGRFYEQFF.